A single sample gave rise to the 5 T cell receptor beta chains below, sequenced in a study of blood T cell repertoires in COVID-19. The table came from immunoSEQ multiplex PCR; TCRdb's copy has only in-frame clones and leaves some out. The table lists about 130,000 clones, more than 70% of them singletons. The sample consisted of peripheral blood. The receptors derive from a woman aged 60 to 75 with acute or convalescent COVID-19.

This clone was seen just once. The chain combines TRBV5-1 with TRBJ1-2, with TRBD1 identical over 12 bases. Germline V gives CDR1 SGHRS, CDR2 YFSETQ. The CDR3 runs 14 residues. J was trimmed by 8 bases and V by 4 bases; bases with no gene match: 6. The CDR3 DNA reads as TGCGCCAGCAGCCCGGGACAGGGGGCCTTCGGCTACACCTTC. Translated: CASSPGQGAFGYTF.

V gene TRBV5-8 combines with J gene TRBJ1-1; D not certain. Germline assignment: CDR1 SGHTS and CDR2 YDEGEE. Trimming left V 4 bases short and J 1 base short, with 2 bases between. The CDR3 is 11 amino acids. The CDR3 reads CASSRNTEAFF. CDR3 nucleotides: TGTGCCAGCAGCCGGAACACTGAAGCTTTCTTT.

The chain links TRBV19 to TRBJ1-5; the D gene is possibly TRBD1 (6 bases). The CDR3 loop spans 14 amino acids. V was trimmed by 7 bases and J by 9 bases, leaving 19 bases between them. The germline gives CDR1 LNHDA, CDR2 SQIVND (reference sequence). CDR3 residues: CASTSTGADGPQHF. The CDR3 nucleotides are TGTGCCAGTACCTCGACAGGTGCCGATGGGCCCCAGCATTTT.

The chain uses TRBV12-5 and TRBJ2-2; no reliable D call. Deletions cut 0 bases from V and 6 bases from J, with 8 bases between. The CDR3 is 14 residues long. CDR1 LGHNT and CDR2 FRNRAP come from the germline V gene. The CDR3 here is CASGLVPWPGELFF. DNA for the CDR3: TGTGCTAGTGGTTTGGTACCTTGGCCCGGGGAGCTGTTTTTT.

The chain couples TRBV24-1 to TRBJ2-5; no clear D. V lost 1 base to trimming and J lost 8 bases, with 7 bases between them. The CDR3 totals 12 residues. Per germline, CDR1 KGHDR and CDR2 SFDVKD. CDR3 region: CATSDFASTQYF. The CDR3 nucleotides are TGTGCCACCAGTGATTTTGCGAGCACCCAGTACTTC.